These T cell receptor beta chains were read from a single sample in a study of OX40 agonist ivuxolimab in advanced cancers. Generated by immunoSEQ multiplex PCR, the TCRdb table keeps only in-frame clones and is missing some. The sample lists tens of thousands of clones, about 90% occurring once. The sample here was CD4+ or CD8+ T cells sorted from blood, taken in a trial of the OX40 agonist ivuxolimab. These receptors all stem from an adult with an advanced solid tumor such as melanoma, head and neck, liver or kidney cancer. The CDR3 runs from the conserved cysteine through the conserved F or W. D genes are given only for firm matches. For some rows the clone size is stated as once, few or many, or as a class when expanded; others skip it.

CDR3 DNA: TGTGCCAGCAGCTTAGAAGGTGTCAGACAAGAGACCCAGTACTTC
CDR3 protein: CASSLEGVRQETQYF
V gene: TRBV7-8
D gene: .
clone size: .
J gene: TRBJ2-5

CDR3 DNA: TGTGCCAGTAGTCCGGCAGGGGGTGGATGGGAGACCCAGTACTTC
CDR3 protein: CASSPAGGGWETQYF
V gene: TRBV19
D gene: TRBD1
clone size: .
J gene: TRBJ2-5

CDR3 DNA: TGCAGTCTTGCCTTGGGGACTGGCTACACCTTC
CDR3 protein: CSLALGTGYTF
V gene: TRBV20-1
D gene: .
clone size: few
J gene: TRBJ1-2

CDR3 DNA: TGTGCCAGCAGTTACGCTTGGCAGAACACTGAAGCTTTCTTT
CDR3 protein: CASSYAWQNTEAFF
V gene: TRBV6-5
D gene: .
clone size: .
J gene: TRBJ1-1

CDR3 DNA: TGTGCCAGCAGCTCCTCATGGACTAGCGGGAAAAGCTCCTACAATGAGCAGTTCTTC
CDR3 protein: CASSSSWTSGKSSYNEQFF
V gene: TRBV11-3
D gene: TRBD2
clone size: .
J gene: TRBJ2-1

CDR3 DNA: TGTGCAAGTCGCTTACTACGGGAAGGGGGGGACCTATGGCCCCAGCATTTT
CDR3 protein: CASRLLREGGDLWPQHF
V gene: TRBV12-2
D gene: .
clone size: .
J gene: TRBJ1-5

CDR3 DNA: TGTGCCTGGAGTGTTGGTAGCGGGAGGGCCGGGGAGCTGTTTTTT
CDR3 protein: CAWSVGSGRAGELFF
V gene: TRBV30
D gene: TRBD2
clone size: once
J gene: TRBJ2-2

CDR3 DNA: TGCGCCAGCAGCCAAGATCTTGGGGACAAGGGGAGCTATGGCTACACCTTC
CDR3 protein: CASSQDLGDKGSYGYTF
V gene: TRBV4-1
D gene: .
clone size: .
J gene: TRBJ1-2

CDR3 DNA: TGTGCCAGCAGTGCCCTAGCGGGGGGGCTTTTTGATACGCAGTATTTT
CDR3 protein: CASSALAGGLFDTQYF
V gene: TRBV2
D gene: TRBD2
clone size: .
J gene: TRBJ2-3

CDR3 DNA: TGTGCCAGCAGCATAGGGGGACCCGGGGAGACCCAGTACTTC
CDR3 protein: CASSIGGPGETQYF
V gene: TRBV5-8
D gene: .
clone size: .
J gene: TRBJ2-5

CDR3 DNA: TGTGCCAGCAGCTTACGGACAGGGGCGGAGGGCGCTTTCTTT
CDR3 protein: CASSLRTGAEGAFF
V gene: TRBV5-8
D gene: TRBD1
clone size: .
J gene: TRBJ1-1

CDR3 DNA: TGTGCCAGCAGCTCCGGACTGGACTCCTACAATGAGCAGTTCTTC
CDR3 protein: CASSSGLDSYNEQFF
V gene: TRBV6-5
D gene: .
clone size: .
J gene: TRBJ2-1

CDR3 DNA: TGTGCCAGCAGCCCATTGGGTAATGAAAAACTGTTTTTT
CDR3 protein: CASSPLGNEKLFF
V gene: TRBV11-3
D gene: .
clone size: .
J gene: TRBJ1-4

CDR3 DNA: TGTGCCAGCAGCTTCCGGGGACAGGGGTACACCTTC
CDR3 protein: CASSFRGQGYTF
V gene: TRBV5-4
D gene: TRBD1
clone size: .
J gene: TRBJ1-2

CDR3 DNA: TGTGCCAGCAGCTTGGTACAAGGCAGGGGGGGCGAGACCCAGTACTTC
CDR3 protein: CASSLVQGRGGETQYF
V gene: TRBV5-4
D gene: .
clone size: .
J gene: TRBJ2-5

CDR3 DNA: TGTGCCAGCAGCGATATTTCCGGCCTTTGGGGCTACACCTTC
CDR3 protein: CASSDISGLWGYTF
V gene: TRBV5-4
D gene: .
clone size: .
J gene: TRBJ1-2

CDR3 DNA: TGCGCCAGCAGCATAGATTATCGGTCCGACTATGGCTACACCTTC
CDR3 protein: CASSIDYRSDYGYTF
V gene: TRBV5-1
D gene: .
clone size: .
J gene: TRBJ1-2

CDR3 DNA: TGTGCCAGCAGCTTGGCCAGCTTCCACTATGGCTACACCTTC
CDR3 protein: CASSLASFHYGYTF
V gene: TRBV5-6
D gene: .
clone size: .
J gene: TRBJ1-2

CDR3 DNA: TGTGCCAGCAGCGGCCGGGACAGCTCCTACGAGCAGTACTTC
CDR3 protein: CASSGRDSSYEQYF
V gene: TRBV5-6
D gene: TRBD1
clone size: few
J gene: TRBJ2-7

CDR3 DNA: TGTGCCAGCAGTTCCCGGGACAGAGGAAACACCATATATTTT
CDR3 protein: CASSSRDRGNTIYF
V gene: TRBV6-1
D gene: TRBD1
clone size: .
J gene: TRBJ1-3

CDR3 DNA: TGTGCCAGCAGCTTAGCTGGGGGACGGTACGAGCAGTACTTC
CDR3 protein: CASSLAGGRYEQYF
V gene: TRBV7-2
D gene: .
clone size: .
J gene: TRBJ2-7

CDR3 DNA: TGTGCCTGGAGTGGGGGGATCTATGGCTACACCTTC
CDR3 protein: CAWSGGIYGYTF
V gene: TRBV30
D gene: .
clone size: .
J gene: TRBJ1-2

CDR3 DNA: TGCGCCAGCAGCCGAACCGGGACTCCGAACACCGGGGAGCTGTTTTTT
CDR3 protein: CASSRTGTPNTGELFF
V gene: TRBV4-1
D gene: .
clone size: .
J gene: TRBJ2-2

CDR3 DNA: TGTGCCAGCAGTTTGTCAAGAGGCTATGGCTACACCTTC
CDR3 protein: CASSLSRGYGYTF
V gene: TRBV6-1
D gene: .
clone size: .
J gene: TRBJ1-2

CDR3 DNA: TGTGCCAGCTCACCCCTCCCCGGACAGACAACTAGCACAGATACGCAGTATTTT
CDR3 protein: CASSPLPGQTTSTDTQYF
V gene: TRBV18
D gene: .
clone size: .
J gene: TRBJ2-3

CDR3 DNA: TGTGCCAGCAGTTACAGGAACACTGAAGCTTTCTTT
CDR3 protein: CASSYRNTEAFF
V gene: TRBV6-5
D gene: .
clone size: .
J gene: TRBJ1-1

CDR3 DNA: TGTGCCAGCAGCTCCCGGACGGCGGGCAATCAGCCCCAGCATTTT
CDR3 protein: CASSSRTAGNQPQHF
V gene: TRBV28
D gene: .
clone size: .
J gene: TRBJ1-5

CDR3 DNA: TGTGCCAGCAGCTTAGACGAGTCTAGCGGGAACACCGGGGAGCTGTTTTTT
CDR3 protein: CASSLDESSGNTGELFF
V gene: TRBV7-2
D gene: TRBD2
clone size: .
J gene: TRBJ2-2

CDR3 DNA: TGCGCCAGCGGGACGAGGGCTTACCCCTACAATGAGCAGTTCTTC
CDR3 protein: CASGTRAYPYNEQFF
V gene: TRBV10-1
D gene: .
clone size: .
J gene: TRBJ2-1